These T cell receptor beta chains were read from a single sample in a study of radiotherapy plus CTLA-4 blockade in lung cancer. Generated by immunoSEQ multiplex PCR, the TCRdb table keeps only in-frame clones and is missing some. The sample records about 110,000 clones, about 80% being singletons. Specimen: peripheral blood, collected from a patient treated with radiotherapy plus ipilimumab. These receptors all come from a human donor with non-small cell lung cancer that progressed on radiotherapy plus ipilimumab. Some clones in this sample may be carry-over from other donors' samples. Each CDR3 is given with its conserved first and last residue. Each record gives: CDR3 DNA, CDR3 protein, J gene, D gene, clone size, V gene. D genes are given only for firm matches. Clone size is shown for a subset of rows, as once, few, many or a class of expanded clone.

CDR3 DNA: TGTGCCAGCAGTTACTCGGGCCATCGTAACGGGGAGCTGTTTTTT; CDR3 protein: CASSYSGHRNGELFF; J gene: TRBJ2-2; D gene: -; clone size: -; V gene: TRBV6-5
CDR3 DNA: TGCGCCAGCAGCCAAGAACGCGGCGCCTGGGCGCAGTATTTT; CDR3 protein: CASSQERGAWAQYF; J gene: TRBJ2-3; D gene: -; clone size: -; V gene: TRBV4-3
CDR3 DNA: TGTGCCAGCAGTGAATCTCGTGGACACACAGATACGCAATATTTT; CDR3 protein: CASSESRGHTDTQYF; J gene: TRBJ2-3; D gene: -; clone size: -; V gene: TRBV2
CDR3 DNA: TGTGCCAGCAGCGCCACCGGGACAGGGCCCAACACTGAAGCTTTCTTT; CDR3 protein: CASSATGTGPNTEAFF; J gene: TRBJ1-1; D gene: TRBD1; clone size: -; V gene: TRBV7-9
CDR3 DNA: TGTGCCAGCAGCCTCACGGCGAGGAGCAATCAGCCCCAGCATTTT; CDR3 protein: CASSLTARSNQPQHF; J gene: TRBJ1-5; D gene: -; clone size: -; V gene: TRBV7-2
CDR3 DNA: TGTGCCAGCGTGGAGGGGGCCCTCTCCTACAATGAGCAGTTCTTC; CDR3 protein: CASVEGALSYNEQFF; J gene: TRBJ2-1; D gene: -; clone size: few; V gene: TRBV6-1
CDR3 DNA: TGTGCCAGCAGGGACCCGAGCTCCTACAATGAGCAGTTCTTC; CDR3 protein: CASRDPSSYNEQFF; J gene: TRBJ2-1; D gene: -; clone size: once; V gene: TRBV2
CDR3 DNA: TGTGCCAGCAATATAGTTCGGAATAGCAATCAGCCCCAGCATTTT; CDR3 protein: CASNIVRNSNQPQHF; J gene: TRBJ1-5; D gene: -; clone size: -; V gene: TRBV6-5
CDR3 DNA: TGCGCCAGCAGCTCAACAGGGGGCGCGCATACGCAGTATTTT; CDR3 protein: CASSSTGGAHTQYF; J gene: TRBJ2-3; D gene: TRBD1; clone size: -; V gene: TRBV5-1
CDR3 DNA: TGCAGCGTCCCCCGGGGCGCCAGGGGGCCTGGTGAAGCTTTCTTT; CDR3 protein: CSVPRGARGPGEAFF; J gene: TRBJ1-1; D gene: TRBD1; clone size: -; V gene: TRBV29-1
CDR3 DNA: TGTGCCGTCGCACGAGCAGGGCACGCTGAAGCTTTCTTT; CDR3 protein: CAVARAGHAEAFF; J gene: TRBJ1-1; D gene: -; clone size: -; V gene: TRBV5-6
CDR3 DNA: TGTGCCAGCCGGCTGGGTTTAATCGACGGTCAGCCCCAGCATTTT; CDR3 protein: CASRLGLIDGQPQHF; J gene: TRBJ1-5; D gene: -; clone size: -; V gene: TRBV2
CDR3 DNA: TGTGCCAGCAGCTTCCTCATGAGAGGAGGGGGCCGCGAGCAGTACTTC; CDR3 protein: CASSFLMRGGGREQYF; J gene: TRBJ2-7; D gene: -; clone size: -; V gene: TRBV11-3
CDR3 DNA: TGTGCCAGCAGTCAACAGGGGGGGAACACTGAAGCTTTCTTT; CDR3 protein: CASSQQGGNTEAFF; J gene: TRBJ1-1; D gene: TRBD1; clone size: -; V gene: TRBV7-9
CDR3 DNA: TGTGCCAGTAGTGGACAGTTAAACACTGAAGCTTTCTTT; CDR3 protein: CASSGQLNTEAFF; J gene: TRBJ1-1; D gene: -; clone size: -; V gene: TRBV19
CDR3 DNA: TGTGCTAGCAGCCCGGAGGGCGGAACTGGCTACAATGAGCAGTTCTTC; CDR3 protein: CASSPEGGTGYNEQFF; J gene: TRBJ2-1; D gene: -; clone size: -; V gene: TRBV7-7
CDR3 DNA: TGCGCCAGCAGATCCGGGCCAAACAATGAGCAGTTCTTC; CDR3 protein: CASRSGPNNEQFF; J gene: TRBJ2-1; D gene: -; clone size: few; V gene: TRBV5-1
CDR3 DNA: TGTGCCAGCAGCGAACACACCGGGGAGCTGTTTTTT; CDR3 protein: CASSEHTGELFF; J gene: TRBJ2-2; D gene: -; clone size: -; V gene: TRBV6-5
CDR3 DNA: TGTGCAAGTCGCTTAGCGGGTTCTCACAGGGGAAACATTCAGTACTTC; CDR3 protein: CASRLAGSHRGNIQYF; J gene: TRBJ2-4; D gene: -; clone size: -; V gene: TRBV12-2
CDR3 DNA: TGCAGCGTCGTACCAAACAATGAGCAGTTCTTC; CDR3 protein: CSVVPNNEQFF; J gene: TRBJ2-1; D gene: -; clone size: -; V gene: TRBV29-1
CDR3 DNA: TGTGCCAGCACCTCCCTCCGACTAGCGGGGGGCCGCGAGCAGTACTTC; CDR3 protein: CASTSLRLAGGREQYF; J gene: TRBJ2-7; D gene: TRBD2; clone size: -; V gene: TRBV2
CDR3 DNA: TGTGCCAGCAGCTTACGTCCCTCCTATAATTCACCCCTCCACTTT; CDR3 protein: CASSLRPSYNSPLHF; J gene: TRBJ1-6; D gene: -; clone size: -; V gene: TRBV13
CDR3 DNA: TGTGCTAGTGGTTCCCGGGGACAGCTACTCAATCAGCCCCAGCATTTT; CDR3 protein: CASGSRGQLLNQPQHF; J gene: TRBJ1-5; D gene: TRBD1; clone size: -; V gene: TRBV12-5
CDR3 DNA: TGTGCCAGCAGCTCCCAAGGGGGGGTCTATGGCTACACCTTC; CDR3 protein: CASSSQGGVYGYTF; J gene: TRBJ1-2; D gene: -; clone size: once; V gene: TRBV7-2
CDR3 DNA: TGTGCCAGCAGTCCAGGGGGCGTTAACTATGGCTACACCTTC; CDR3 protein: CASSPGGVNYGYTF; J gene: TRBJ1-2; D gene: TRBD1; clone size: few; V gene: TRBV5-4
CDR3 DNA: TGTGCCAGCAGTTACGGACAGGGGTTTCTTAGGTACGAGCAGTACTTC; CDR3 protein: CASSYGQGFLRYEQYF; J gene: TRBJ2-7; D gene: TRBD1; clone size: -; V gene: TRBV6-5
CDR3 DNA: TGTGCCAGCAGTGCCGACAGGGGGCTAGGTTCACCCCTCCACTTT; CDR3 protein: CASSADRGLGSPLHF; J gene: TRBJ1-6; D gene: TRBD1; clone size: -; V gene: TRBV6-6
CDR3 DNA: TGTGCCAGCAGCATACAGGGTTATGGCTACACCTTC; CDR3 protein: CASSIQGYGYTF; J gene: TRBJ1-2; D gene: -; clone size: -; V gene: TRBV7-2
CDR3 DNA: TGTGCCAGCAGCTTAGGAACCGGGGGGGCCTCTCAAGAGACCCAGTACTTC; CDR3 protein: CASSLGTGGASQETQYF; J gene: TRBJ2-5; D gene: TRBD2; clone size: -; V gene: TRBV7-8
CDR3 DNA: TGCGCCAGCAGCCTCGGGGGATCAGATACGCAGTATTTT; CDR3 protein: CASSLGGSDTQYF; J gene: TRBJ2-3; D gene: -; clone size: -; V gene: TRBV4-1
CDR3 DNA: TGTGCCAGCAGCGCCTACTGGAAAGCGGGGGTTGAAGAGACCCAGTACTTC; CDR3 protein: CASSAYWKAGVEETQYF; J gene: TRBJ2-5; D gene: TRBD2; clone size: -; V gene: TRBV9
CDR3 DNA: TGTGCCAGCATTGACGCCACAGGGGGCTATTTTGGCTACACCTTC; CDR3 protein: CASIDATGGYFGYTF; J gene: TRBJ1-2; D gene: TRBD1; clone size: -; V gene: TRBV2
CDR3 DNA: TGCGCCAGCAGCCAAGAAAGGGTTGATACGCAGTATTTT; CDR3 protein: CASSQERVDTQYF; J gene: TRBJ2-3; D gene: -; clone size: -; V gene: TRBV4-3
CDR3 DNA: TGTGCCAGCAGGCGACAGGGGGTGTACGAGCAGTACTTC; CDR3 protein: CASRRQGVYEQYF; J gene: TRBJ2-7; D gene: TRBD1; clone size: once; V gene: TRBV6-5
CDR3 DNA: TGTGCCAGCTTTAGGACCGGGTTGAACACTGAAGCTTTCTTT; CDR3 protein: CASFRTGLNTEAFF; J gene: TRBJ1-1; D gene: -; clone size: -; V gene: TRBV28
CDR3 DNA: TGTGCCAGCAGTTTTGTCGGGACAGTAAACACAGATACGCAGTATTTT; CDR3 protein: CASSFVGTVNTDTQYF; J gene: TRBJ2-3; D gene: TRBD1; clone size: -; V gene: TRBV27
CDR3 DNA: TGTGCCAGCAGCGTCCGGGCCCTGAACACTGAAGCTTTCTTT; CDR3 protein: CASSVRALNTEAFF; J gene: TRBJ1-1; D gene: -; clone size: -; V gene: TRBV7-2
CDR3 DNA: TGTGCCAGCAGCTTAGCGCGGAGCGGGGGAGCCTACGAGCAGTACTTC; CDR3 protein: CASSLARSGGAYEQYF; J gene: TRBJ2-7; D gene: TRBD2; clone size: -; V gene: TRBV7-2
CDR3 DNA: TGTGCCAGCGGACAGGGGAGGTCACCCCTCCACTTT; CDR3 protein: CASGQGRSPLHF; J gene: TRBJ1-6; D gene: TRBD1; clone size: -; V gene: TRBV5-6
CDR3 DNA: TGTGCCAGCAGCTTAGGTTTACGGACTGAAGCTTTCTTT; CDR3 protein: CASSLGLRTEAFF; J gene: TRBJ1-1; D gene: -; clone size: -; V gene: TRBV11-1
CDR3 DNA: TGTGCCAGCAGTGCCCAGGGGAACTCCTACAATGAGCAGTTCTTC; CDR3 protein: CASSAQGNSYNEQFF; J gene: TRBJ2-1; D gene: -; clone size: -; V gene: TRBV9
CDR3 DNA: TGTGCCAGCAGTGTGGGCGGGGGCAATCAGCCCCAGCATTTT; CDR3 protein: CASSVGGGNQPQHF; J gene: TRBJ1-5; D gene: -; clone size: -; V gene: TRBV2
CDR3 DNA: TGTGCCAGCAGTGGGCAGGGGCAACAGCCCCAGCATTTT; CDR3 protein: CASSGQGQQPQHF; J gene: TRBJ1-5; D gene: -; clone size: -; V gene: TRBV25-1
CDR3 DNA: TGTGCCAGCAGCCACACTCAAGCCTCTAGCGGGGATAGAGATACGCAGTATTTT; CDR3 protein: CASSHTQASSGDRDTQYF; J gene: TRBJ2-3; D gene: TRBD2; clone size: few; V gene: TRBV4-2
CDR3 DNA: TGCGCCAGCAGCCCCCGGGCAGCCTCTTACGGAGCTTTCTTT; CDR3 protein: CASSPRAASYGAFF; J gene: TRBJ1-1; D gene: -; clone size: -; V gene: TRBV4-3
CDR3 DNA: TGTGCCCTCAGGGGGGGGAGTCATTACGAGCAGTACTTC; CDR3 protein: CALRGGSHYEQYF; J gene: TRBJ2-7; D gene: -; clone size: -; V gene: TRBV6-1
CDR3 DNA: TGTGCCAGCAGCGGCTATAGTGATACGCAGTATTTT; CDR3 protein: CASSGYSDTQYF; J gene: TRBJ2-3; D gene: -; clone size: -; V gene: TRBV9
CDR3 DNA: TGTGCCAGTAGTATATTGGGTACGGGAAACACCATATATTTT; CDR3 protein: CASSILGTGNTIYF; J gene: TRBJ1-3; D gene: -; clone size: -; V gene: TRBV19
CDR3 DNA: TGTGCCAGCAGTTTCACAGGGTTCAATGAGCAGTTCTTC; CDR3 protein: CASSFTGFNEQFF; J gene: TRBJ2-1; D gene: -; clone size: -; V gene: TRBV28
CDR3 DNA: TGCGCCAGCAGCCAAGGGTACCTTTTGGGCTCCTATAATTCACCCCTCCACTTT; CDR3 protein: CASSQGYLLGSYNSPLHF; J gene: TRBJ1-6; D gene: -; clone size: -; V gene: TRBV4-1
CDR3 DNA: TGTGCCAGCAGCTTGGGACAGGGACGGTGGGATACGCAGTATTTT; CDR3 protein: CASSLGQGRWDTQYF; J gene: TRBJ2-3; D gene: TRBD1; clone size: -; V gene: TRBV5-4
CDR3 DNA: TGTGCCAGCAAGGATTCCGGGACGATTTACAATGAGCAGTTCTTC; CDR3 protein: CASKDSGTIYNEQFF; J gene: TRBJ2-1; D gene: -; clone size: -; V gene: TRBV6-1